These 20 T cell receptor beta chains came from one sample sequenced in a study of blood T cell repertoires in COVID-19. Method: immunoSEQ multiplex PCR; TCRdb's copy keeps in-frame clones and lacks some. The sample gives 250,000 to 300,000 clones, around 84% of which show up once; about 6.9% is in the top ten. The sequencing sample was made of PBMCs or T cells enriched from blood (not recorded which). All receptors derive from a woman aged 45-65 years who had been exposed to COVID-19.

J is TRBJ1-2 and V is TRBV5-4; unclear D gene. The CDR3 covers 16 residues. The V gene lost 0 bases and the J gene lost 0 bases, with 12 bases spanning the gap. The V gene's germline CDR1 is SGHNT and CDR2 YYREEE (reference sequence). CDR3 loop: CASSLGPSGANYGYTF. CDR3 DNA: TGTGCCAGCAGCTTGGGGCCCTCGGGAGCTAACTATGGCTACACCTTC.

The V call is TRBV5-8, the J call TRBJ1-2; weak D call: TRBD1 (5 bases). The length of the CDR3 is 14 residues. Germline CDR1 is SGHTS and CDR2 is YDEGEE. V gave up 6 bases and J gave up 7 bases, with 19 bases separating them. Written as DNA, the CDR3 is TGTGCCAGCACCTCCGGGGGATACAAGTCTGGCTACACCTTC. As protein: CASTSGGYKSGYTF.

This clone has just a few counts. The sample has other DNA sequences that encode this CDR3 too. V is TRBV19 and J is TRBJ1-4, with TRBD1 matching 8 bases. In germline, CDR1 is LNHDA, CDR2 SQIVND (reference sequence). V was pared by 3 bases and J by 13 bases, with 7 bases of the junction left unmatched. There are 13 residues in the CDR3. As DNA, the CDR3 is TGTGCCAGTAGTATGAGCCAACAGGGGGGACTGTTTTTT. It specifies CASSMSQQGGLFF. The variable domain in full, with the rest retrieved from reference TRBV19 and TRBJ1-4, is DGGITQSPKYLFRKEGQNVTLSCEQNLNHDAMYWYRQDPGQGLRLIYYSQIVNDFQKGDIAEGYSVSREKKESFPLTVTSAQKNPTAFYLCASSMSQQGGLFFGSGTQLSVL.

The J gene is TRBJ2-1, the V gene TRBV6-4, with a tentative D call TRBD2 (6 bases). Per the germline V gene, CDR1 is MRHNA and CDR2 is SNTAGT. The CDR3 spans 16 residues. V was pared by 6 bases and J by 7 bases, with 22 bases between. The CDR3 nucleotides read TGTGCCAGCAGCCAACTTAGCGGCCCGAAAGCGAATGAGCAGTTCTTC. This codes for CASSQLSGPKANEQFF.

This CDR3 reads CASLFVERAQLRGTEAFF. CDR3 DNA: TGCGCCAGCCTTTTCGTTGAGCGGGCTCAACTACGAGGAACTGAAGCTTTCTTT. The genes are TRBV23-1 and TRBJ1-1; D is uncertain. TRBV23-1 is designated an ORF whose function remains uncertain. The CDR3 has 18 amino acids. V lost 8 bases and J 5 bases, leaving 30 bases between the germline ends.

This clone was observed a handful of times. This chain connects TRBV5-8 to TRBJ1-2; 8 bases fit TRBD1. V gave up 0 bases and J gave up 7 bases; unmatched junction bases: 5. There are 14 residues in the CDR3. Germline assignment: CDR1 SGHTS and CDR2 YDEGEE. The DNA for the CDR3 is TGTGCCAGCAGCTTGGGACAGGGGATCTCTGGCTACACCTTC. Protein sequence: CASSLGQGISGYTF.

As for this clone: Additional DNA sequences in this sample encode the identical CDR3. The DNA for the CDR3 is TGCAGTGCTAGTGCGGGGGGCGGCTATGGCTACACCTTC. Translating gives CSASAGGGYGYTF. This chain connects TRBV20-1 to TRBJ1-2; a weak D match, TRBD1 (6 bases). Germline V gene lookup returns CDR1 DFQATT and CDR2 SNEGSKA (reference sequence). Trimming took 3 bases from V and 4 from J, leaving 12 bases between them. This CDR3 spans 13 amino acids.

The rearrangement links TRBV5-6 to TRBJ2-1, with 8 bases that match TRBD1. Germline-derived CDR1 and CDR2 are SGHDT and YYEEEE. The J segment lost 8 bases and the V segment lost 2 bases, leaving 9 bases of the junction unmatched. The CDR3 extends over 15 amino acids. In DNA form, the CDR3 reads TGTGCCAGCAGCTTATCCCCCGACAGGGGATATGAGCAGTTCTTC. Amino acids: CASSLSPDRGYEQFF.

The chain uses TRBV6-1 and TRBJ2-7; D is unclear. The CDR3 length is 13 residues. The V end was cut by 1 base, the J end by 7 bases, with 11 bases between. CDR1 and CDR2 (germline): MNHNS, SASEGT. The CDR3 loop reads CASSEGLSLEQYF. DNA for the CDR3: TGTGCCAGCAGTGAAGGCCTATCTCTGGAGCAGTACTTC.

The chain links TRBV24-1 to TRBJ2-3; D not certain. The germline CDR1 and CDR2 sequences are KGHDR and SFDVKD. V shed 4 bases and J shed 5 bases, with 15 bases lying between them. CDR3 length equals 15 residues. CDR3 coding DNA: TGTGCCACCAGTGACTCCTCAACCACCAGAGATACGCAGTATTTT. Protein sequence: CATSDSSTTRDTQYF.

This clone has just a few counts. The chain is built from TRBV11-2 and TRBJ2-5, with 11 bases fitting TRBD2. CDR1 SGHAT and CDR2 FQNNGV come from the germline V gene. With 5 bases clipped from V and 4 bases from J, the junction kept 6 bases outside the gene matches. The CDR3 contains 15 residues. The CDR3 DNA is TGTGCCAGCAGCCCAGGGACTAGCGGTGTAGAGACCCAGTACTTC. This gives the protein CASSPGTSGVETQYF.

V usage is TRBV29-1 and J usage is TRBJ1-1; possibly TRBD1 for D (5 bases). V lost 4 bases and J lost 7, with 13 bases in between. CDR3 size: 12 residues. Germline V gene sequence: CDR1 SQVTM, CDR2 ANQGSEA. CDR3 sequence (DNA): TGCAGCGTTGTAGGGGCCGACGGTGAAGCTTTCTTT. Its translation is CSVVGADGEAFF.

Worth noting for this clone: The same CDR3 arises from other DNA sequences in this sample as well. This chain links TRBV2 with TRBJ1-1, with D perhaps matching TRBD1 (6 bases). V lost 8 bases and J 2 bases, leaving 9 bases between the germline ends. The CDR3 has 12 residues. The germline CDR1 and CDR2 sequences are SNHLY and FYNNEI. DNA of the CDR3: TGTGCCAGCGGACAGCTAAACACTGAAGCTTTCTTT. It is translated as CASGQLNTEAFF. The entire variable domain, with the rest obtained from reference TRBV2 and TRBJ1-1, is as follows: EPEVTQTPSHQVTQMGQEVILRCVPISNHLYFYWYRQILGQKVEFLVSFYNNEISEKSEIFDDQFSVERPDGSNFTLKIRSTKLEDSAMYFCASGQLNTEAFFGQGTRLTVV.

This clone was counted a few times. This rearrangement joins TRBV7-8 to TRBJ2-5, with D possibly being TRBD2 (6 bases). V was shortened by 1 base and J by 4 bases, with 13 bases between the two germline ends. There are 15 residues in the CDR3. Germline V gene data show CDR1 as SGHVS and CDR2 as FQNEAQ. For the CDR3, the DNA is TGTGCCAGCAGCTTAGAGACTAGAATCATAGAGACCCAGTACTTC. This codes for CASSLETRIIETQYF.

The rearrangement joins TRBV10-3 to TRBJ1-6; D unclear. Germline V CDR1 and CDR2: ENHRY, SYGVKD. V lost 8 bases, J lost 10 bases, and 15 bases lay in between. This CDR3 has 13 amino acids. The CDR3 sequence: CAIQEVSGSPLHF. CDR3 coding DNA: TGTGCCATCCAAGAGGTATCGGGATCACCCCTCCACTTT.

The chain employs TRBV21-1 and TRBJ1-5. TRBV21-1 is a recognized pseudogene. The length of the CDR3 is 15 residues. The CDR3 DNA reads TGTGCCAGCAGCAACCCCCCCTACCCTTATCAGCCCCAGCATTTT. Protein product: CASSNPPYPYQPQHF.

V usage is TRBV12-5 and J usage is TRBJ1-1; no definite D call. V was shortened by 2 bases and J by 1 base, with 8 bases between the two germline ends. The CDR3 has 14 amino acids. In germline, CDR1 is LGHNT, CDR2 FRNRAP. The CDR3 spells CASGLRRGNTEAFF. The CDR3 DNA follows: TGTGCTAGTGGTTTGAGACGGGGGAACACTGAAGCTTTCTTT.

This clone was counted a single time. The chain uses TRBV21-1 and TRBJ2-1; the DNA was not compared with TRBD1, the D call given in the table. TRBV21-1 is designated a pseudogene. This CDR3 has 17 residues. CDR3 sequence: CASSPQLWTGGHNEQFF. The DNA for the CDR3 is TGTGCCAGCAGCCCCCAGCTTTGGACAGGGGGGCACAATGAGCAGTTCTTC.

The chain is built from TRBV5-4 and TRBJ1-1; tentative D call: TRBD1 (5 bases). The CDR3 extends over 16 amino acids. The V end lost 1 base, the J end lost 5 bases, and 18 bases lay between the germline ends. The germline CDR1 and CDR2 sequences are SGHNT and YYREEE (reference sequence). This CDR3 is CASSLPPAGTRTEAFF. DNA for the CDR3: TGTGCCAGCAGCTTGCCCCCAGCCGGGACTAGGACTGAAGCTTTCTTT.

This clone has ten or more counts. This chain connects TRBV3-1 (or the pseudogene TRBV3-2) to TRBJ2-2; 14 bases map to TRBD2. CDR1 and CDR2 (germline): LGHDT, YNNKEL (reference sequence). Trimming cost V 4 bases and J 5 bases; bases outside gene matches: 6. This CDR3 has 17 residues. The CDR3 reads CASSPWTSGGTTGELFF. Here the CDR3 DNA reads TGTGCCAGCAGCCCCTGGACTAGCGGGGGGACTACCGGGGAGCTGTTTTTT.